What follows are 14 T cell receptor beta chains derived from one specimen sequenced in a study of glioma-infiltrating T cells after dendritic cell vaccination. Assay: immunoSEQ multiplex PCR; the TCRdb copy retains only in-frame clones and omits some. The table records about 92,000 clones, 70% to 90% of them present only once. The material sequenced was blood, taken before dendritic cell vaccination. All receptors come from a human donor with glioblastoma.

The V and J genes are TRBV5-1 and TRBJ2-5, with D possibly being TRBD1 (7 bases). Trimming cost V 6 bases and J 0 bases, with 18 bases left between them. Germline V CDR1 and CDR2: SGHRS, YFSETQ. This CDR3 is built from 16 residues. The CDR3 region has the DNA TGCGCCAGCACGAGAGGAGGGACAGCGTACCAAGAGACCCAGTACTTC. It translates to CASTRGGTAYQETQYF.

This CDR3 reads CASSYNKNTEAFF. CDR3 in DNA: TGTGCCAGCAGCTACAACAAGAACACTGAAGCTTTCTTT. This chain connects TRBV6-5 to TRBJ1-1; D is undetermined. The germline gives CDR1 MNHEY, CDR2 SVGAGI. Trimming took 6 bases from V and 1 from J, leaving 9 bases between them. CDR3 length: 13 amino acids.

The rearrangement links TRBV9 to TRBJ1-3; perhaps TRBD1 as D (6 bases). CDR3 size: 15 residues. Trimming pared 0 bases from V and 7 bases from J, leaving 14 bases between. Germline-derived CDR1 and CDR2 are SGDLS and YYNGEE. The CDR3 nucleotides read TGTGCCAGCAGCGTAGAGGGACAATCCGGTAACACCATATATTTT. Protein: CASSVEGQSGNTIYF.

This rearrangement joins TRBV16 to TRBJ1-4; D perhaps matches TRBD1 (6 bases). The V gene lost 3 bases and the J gene lost 3 bases, with 11 bases spanning the gap. This CDR3 spans 15 amino acids. The germline gives CDR1 KGHSY, CDR2 FQNENV. Here the CDR3 DNA reads TGTGCCAGCAGCCATCAAGGGGGATCTAATGAAAAACTGTTTTTT. It specifies CASSHQGGSNEKLFF.

The chain has TRBV7-3 and TRBJ1-2; weak D call: TRBD1 (6 bases). CDR3 length: 14 amino acids. CDR1 and CDR2 from the germline V gene are SGHTA and FQGTGA. The V end was cut by 1 base, the J end by 8 bases, with 14 bases between. In DNA, the CDR3 is TGTGCCAGCAGCTTAAACCCAGGGGTAGGGGGCTACACCTTC. It specifies CASSLNPGVGGYTF.

The genes are TRBV6-1 and TRBJ2-1; 12 bases are a match to TRBD1. CDR1 and CDR2 from the germline V gene are MNHNS and SASEGT. After removal of 4 bases from V and 2 bases from J, the junction contained 6 bases not matched to a gene. This CDR3 comprises 17 residues. The CDR3 sequence: CASSASGTGGTYNEQFF. CDR3 nucleotide sequence: TGTGCCAGCAGTGCCTCAGGGACAGGGGGCACCTACAATGAGCAGTTCTTC.

To note about this clone: Other DNA sequences in this sample translate to the same CDR3. The chain joins TRBV18 to TRBJ2-3; D is unresolved. In germline, CDR1 is KGHSH, CDR2 LQKENI. This CDR3 comprises 13 residues. The V and J ends lost 0 bases and 4 bases respectively, with 5 bases between them. CDR3 sequence reads: CASSPPSADTQYF. The CDR3 DNA reads as TGTGCCAGCTCACCACCGTCCGCAGATACGCAGTATTTT. The whole variable domain, filled in from reference TRBV18 and TRBJ2-3, reads NAGVMQNPRHLVRRRGQEARLRCSPMKGHSHVYWYRQLPEEGLKFMVYLQKENIIDESGMPKERFSAEFPKEGPSILRIQQVVRGDSAAYFCASSPPSADTQYFGPGTRLTVL.

J is TRBJ1-5 and V is TRBV7-2; weak D call: TRBD1 (5 bases). The germline V and J ends were trimmed by 1 base and 0 bases, with 7 bases remaining between them. Germline assignment: CDR1 SGHTA and CDR2 FQGNSA. This CDR3 region has 15 residues. For the CDR3, the DNA is TGTGCCAGCAGCTTAGGGGGCCATAGCAATCAGCCCCAGCATTTT. It is translated as CASSLGGHSNQPQHF.

As to this clone: A read error may account for a junction end that differs from germline. V is TRBV5-1 and J is TRBJ1-2, with 10 bases aligning to TRBD1. Looked up from germline, CDR1 is SGHRS and CDR2 is YFSETQ. The length of the CDR3 is 13 residues. In DNA, the CDR3 is TGCGCCAGCCGATCAGGGACAGGGGACGGCTACAACTTC. It codes for CASRSGTGDGYNF.

This clone was found once. This chain uses TRBV7-6 with TRBJ1-3; 7 nucleotides match TRBD1. V lost 3 bases to trimming and J lost 2 bases; unmatched junction nucleotides: 4. The CDR3 covers 15 residues. CDR1 and CDR2 from the germline V gene are SGHVS and FNYEAQ. The chain's CDR3 is CASSFSQGAGNTIYF. DNA of the CDR3: TGTGCCAGCAGCTTCTCGCAGGGGGCTGGAAACACCATATATTTT.

The rearrangement joins TRBV6-5 to TRBJ2-4; the match to TRBD2 covers 10 bases. Germline V gene data show CDR1 as MNHEY and CDR2 as SVGAGI. The length of the CDR3 is 16 residues. The V and J ends lost 2 bases and 7 bases, in that order; junction bases with no gene match: 8. The CDR3 spells CASSYALAGVRNIQYF. CDR3 nucleotide sequence: TGTGCCAGCAGTTACGCGCTAGCGGGAGTTCGGAACATTCAGTACTTC.

The V and J genes are TRBV18 and TRBJ1-2; 7 bases align to TRBD1. This CDR3 is built from 14 residues. The V gene's germline CDR1 is KGHSH and CDR2 LQKENI. Unmatched junction bases numbered 5, after V lost 4 bases and J lost 3 bases. The CDR3 DNA follows: TGTGCCAGCTCACTAAATACAGGGGACTATGGCTACACCTTC. It is translated as CASSLNTGDYGYTF.

The V gene is TRBV28, the J gene TRBJ1-1, with 9 bases matching TRBD1. Germline V gives CDR1 MDHEN, CDR2 SYDVKM. Unmatched junction bases numbered 6, after V lost 10 bases and J lost 0 bases. This CDR3 is 14 amino acids long. CDR3 residues: CATRDRALNTEAFF. The CDR3 DNA sequence: TGTGCCACCCGGGACAGGGCGTTGAACACTGAAGCTTTCTTT.

This chain joins TRBV27 and TRBJ2-4; tentative D call: TRBD1 (5 bases). Germline V gene sequence: CDR1 MNHEY, CDR2 SMNVEV (reference sequence). The CDR3 runs 14 residues. The germline V and J ends were trimmed by 3 bases and 3 bases, with 9 bases remaining between them. In DNA form, the CDR3 reads TGTGCCAGCAGTTTGTCAGGGTTCAAAAACATTCAGTACTTC. Protein product: CASSLSGFKNIQYF.